This section outlines one T cell receptor beta chain sequence together with its context. Authors' analysis steps: Amplified reference gene primers provided the basis for estimating nucleated cell counts. Libraries were prepared by immunoSEQ multiplex PCR; TCRdb keeps only in-frame clonotypes and omits some of them. That table is the source of V, J and clone size, and D and trimming were worked out from the DNA. Counted here are 50,000 to 75,000 clones, about 86% occurring once; the ten biggest clones make up around 30%. The record originates from a study of blood T cell repertoires in COVID-19. Overall study: Sites across the United States, Italy and Spain contributed samples from acute and convalescent COVID-19. T cells, B-cell-depleted T cells, or PBMCs supplied cDNA or gDNA.

The CDR3 loop spans 14 amino acids. V lost 6 bases and J lost 5, with 16 bases in between. CDR1 LNHDA and CDR2 SQIVND come from the germline V gene (reference sequence). The chain uses TRBV19 and TRBJ1-1; the D gene is possibly TRBD1 (5 bases). The TCR was taken from a woman at least 80 years old with active or convalescent COVID-19. The source material was peripheral blood. The CDR3: CASREPGEGTEAFF. The DNA of the CDR3 is TGTGCCAGTAGGGAGCCGGGGGAAGGGACTGAAGCTTTCTTT. Together with reference TRBV19 and TRBJ1-1, the CDR3 gives the full variable domain: DGGITQSPKYLFRKEGQNVTLSCEQNLNHDAMYWYRQDPGQGLRLIYYSQIVNDFQKGDIAEGYSVSREKKESFPLTVTSAQKNPTAFYLCASREPGEGTEAFFGQGTRLTVV.